This T cell receptor beta chain stems from a study of blood T cell repertoires in COVID-19. Study background: Material from acute and convalescent COVID-19 was sourced from the United States, Italy and Spain. T cells, B-cell-depleted T cells, or PBMCs supplied cDNA or gDNA.

Participant ages covered roughly 18 to 90 years across around 25 US areas. Clinical histories supplied by participants themselves formed the basis of cohort assignment. CDR1 is SGHNT, CDR2 YYREEE, per germline (reference sequence). With V trimmed by 2 bases and J by 6 bases, 4 bases remained unmatched. The CDR3 contains 14 residues. This clone was observed a handful of times. Profiling relied on immunoSEQ multiplex PCR, and the TCRdb table lists in-frame clones only, not all of them. The data hold roughly 300,000 clones, with about 90% observed a single time. The receptor's source is a woman in her 30s who had recovered from COVID-19. This sequence joins TRBV5-4 and TRBJ2-2; 7 bases align to TRBD2. Sequenced input: PBMCs or T cells enriched from blood (not recorded which). The CDR3 nucleotides read TGTGCCAGCAGCTTCACTAGCGTCCCCGGGGAGCTGTTTTTT. Translation: CASSFTSVPGELFF.